The rows below give T cell receptor beta chains drawn from one sample of a study of control samples from healthy donors and cancer patients. The table came from immunoSEQ multiplex PCR; TCRdb's copy has only in-frame clones and leaves some out. The table has fewer than 100,000 clones, 70% to 90% seen once. Sequencing was performed on blood. These receptors were obtained from a woman aged 45-65 years in good health. CDR3s include the opening cysteine and the closing phenylalanine or tryptophan. Clone size is not always given. Where it is, it says once, few, many or a class for expanded clones.

size: .; J: TRBJ2-1; V: TRBV18; CDR3: CASSGTSSYNEQFF
size: .; J: TRBJ1-1; V: TRBV29-1; CDR3: CSVTGGYSEAFF
size: .; J: TRBJ1-2; V: TRBV5-6; CDR3: CASSPPTGWDGGYTF
size: .; J: TRBJ1-2; V: TRBV19; CDR3: CASSISGGNFNYGYTF
size: .; J: TRBJ2-1; V: TRBV2; CDR3: CASSGGGGHPVF
size: .; J: TRBJ2-1; V: TRBV7-2; CDR3: CASSLEILPAGTYYNEQFF
size: .; J: TRBJ1-1; V: TRBV7-8; CDR3: CASIPRWNTEAFF
size: many; J: TRBJ1-2; V: TRBV7-6; CDR3: CASSQKTGAPGGYTF
size: .; J: TRBJ1-1; V: TRBV6-4; CDR3: CASSGFEQFTMGNTEAFF
size: .; J: TRBJ1-2; V: TRBV6-4; CDR3: CASSDTSQALYGYTF